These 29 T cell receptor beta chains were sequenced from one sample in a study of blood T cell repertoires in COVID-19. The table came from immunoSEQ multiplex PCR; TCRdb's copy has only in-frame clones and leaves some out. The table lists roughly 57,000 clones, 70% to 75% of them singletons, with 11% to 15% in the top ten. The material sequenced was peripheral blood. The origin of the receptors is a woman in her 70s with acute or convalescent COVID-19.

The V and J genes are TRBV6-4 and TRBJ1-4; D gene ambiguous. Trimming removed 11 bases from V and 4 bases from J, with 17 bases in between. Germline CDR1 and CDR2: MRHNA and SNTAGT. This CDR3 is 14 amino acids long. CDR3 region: CAGRRLPHNEKLFF. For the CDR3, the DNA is TGTGCCGGGAGGAGGTTACCGCATAATGAAAAACTGTTTTTT.

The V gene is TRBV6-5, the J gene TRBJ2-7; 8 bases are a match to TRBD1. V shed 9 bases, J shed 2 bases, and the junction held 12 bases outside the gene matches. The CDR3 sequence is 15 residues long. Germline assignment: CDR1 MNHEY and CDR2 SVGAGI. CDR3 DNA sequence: TGTGCCAGTAGGACAGGGAATTACCCACCCTACGAGCAGTACTTC. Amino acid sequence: CASRTGNYPPYEQYF.

The CDR3 reads CASRPGRHRDTEAFF. DNA for the CDR3: TGTGCCAGCAGGCCCGGGAGACACAGAGACACTGAAGCTTTCTTT. This chain joins TRBV6-5 and TRBJ1-1; D gene unclear. The V gene's germline CDR1 is MNHEY and CDR2 SVGAGI. Trimming removed 6 bases from V and 3 bases from J, with 17 bases in between. The CDR3 has 15 amino acids.

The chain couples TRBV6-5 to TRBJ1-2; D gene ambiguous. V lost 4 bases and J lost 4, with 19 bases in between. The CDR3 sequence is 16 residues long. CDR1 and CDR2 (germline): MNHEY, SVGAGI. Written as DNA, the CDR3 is TGTGCCAGCAGTTCCAATACACTATTAGCCACCTATGGCTACACCTTC. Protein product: CASSSNTLLATYGYTF.

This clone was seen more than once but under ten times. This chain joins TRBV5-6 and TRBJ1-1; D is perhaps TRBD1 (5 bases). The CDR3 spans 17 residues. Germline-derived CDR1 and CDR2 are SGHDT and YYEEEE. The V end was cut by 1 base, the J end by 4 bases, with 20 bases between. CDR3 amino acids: CASSLISGRVLGTEAFF. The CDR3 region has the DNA TGTGCCAGCAGCTTGATTTCGGGCAGGGTTCTTGGCACTGAAGCTTTCTTT.

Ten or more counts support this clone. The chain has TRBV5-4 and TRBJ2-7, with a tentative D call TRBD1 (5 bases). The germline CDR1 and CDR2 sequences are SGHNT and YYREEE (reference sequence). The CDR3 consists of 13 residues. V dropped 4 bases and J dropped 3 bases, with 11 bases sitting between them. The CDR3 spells CASSLKGVYEQYF. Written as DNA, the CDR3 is TGTGCCAGCAGCCTCAAAGGGGTCTACGAGCAGTACTTC.

The CDR3 here is CASSPFRNSPLHF. CDR3 coding DNA: TGTGCCAGCAGCCCCTTTCGGAATTCACCCCTCCACTTT. The rearrangement joins TRBV5-4 to TRBJ1-6; D not resolved. Trimming removed 4 bases from V and 7 bases from J, with 9 bases in between. Germline CDR1 SGHNT, CDR2 YYREEE (reference sequence). The CDR3 contains 13 residues. The full variable domain, its missing parts supplied by reference TRBV5-4 and TRBJ1-6, is ETGVTQSPTHLIKTRGQQVTLRCSSQSGHNTVSWYQQALGQGPQFIFQYYREEENGRGNFPPRFSGLQFPNYSSELNVNALELDDSALYLCASSPFRNSPLHFGNGTRLTVT.

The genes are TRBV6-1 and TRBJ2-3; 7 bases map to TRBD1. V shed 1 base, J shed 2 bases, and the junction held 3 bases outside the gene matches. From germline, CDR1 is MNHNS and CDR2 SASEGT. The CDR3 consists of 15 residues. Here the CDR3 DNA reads TGTGCCAGCAGTGAAGTGACAGGGACCACAGATACGCAGTATTTT. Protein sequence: CASSEVTGTTDTQYF.

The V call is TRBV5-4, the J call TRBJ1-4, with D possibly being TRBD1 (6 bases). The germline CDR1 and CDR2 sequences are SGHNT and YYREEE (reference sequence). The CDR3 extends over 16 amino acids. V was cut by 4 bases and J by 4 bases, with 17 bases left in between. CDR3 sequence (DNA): TGTGCCAGCAGCCTGGACCTGGACAGCGTTAATGAAAAACTGTTTTTT. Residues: CASSLDLDSVNEKLFF. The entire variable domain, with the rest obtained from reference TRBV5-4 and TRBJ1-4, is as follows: ETGVTQSPTHLIKTRGQQVTLRCSSQSGHNTVSWYQQALGQGPQFIFQYYREEENGRGNFPPRFSGLQFPNYSSELNVNALELDDSALYLCASSLDLDSVNEKLFFGSGTQLSVL.

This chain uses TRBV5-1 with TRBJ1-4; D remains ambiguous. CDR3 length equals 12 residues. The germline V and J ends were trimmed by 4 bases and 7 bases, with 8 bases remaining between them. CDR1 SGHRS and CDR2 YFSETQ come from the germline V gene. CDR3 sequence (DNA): TGCGCCAGCAGCCCGGAGGGTGAAAAACTGTTTTTT. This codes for CASSPEGEKLFF.

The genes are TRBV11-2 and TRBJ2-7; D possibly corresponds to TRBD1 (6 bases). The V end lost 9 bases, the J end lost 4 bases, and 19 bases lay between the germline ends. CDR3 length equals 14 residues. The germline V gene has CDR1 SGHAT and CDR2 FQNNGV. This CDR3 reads CASSLGPQGYEQYV. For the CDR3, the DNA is TGTGCCAGTTCTCTGGGGCCTCAGGGGTACGAGCAGTACGTC.

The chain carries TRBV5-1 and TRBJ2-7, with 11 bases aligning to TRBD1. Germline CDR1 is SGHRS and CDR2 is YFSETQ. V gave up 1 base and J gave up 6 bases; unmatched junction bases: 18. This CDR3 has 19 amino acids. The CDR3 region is CASSLTIPGTGGPGAEQYF. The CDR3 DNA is TGCGCCAGCAGCTTGACAATCCCCGGGACAGGGGGTCCTGGGGCCGAGCAGTACTTC.

The CDR3 spells CAIRSTDTQYF. The CDR3 DNA follows: TGTGCCATCAGGTCAACAGATACGCAGTATTTT. The chain links TRBV10-3 to TRBJ2-3; unclear D gene. Germline V lookup: CDR1 ENHRY, CDR2 SYGVKD. The CDR3 totals 11 residues. V lost 6 bases and J lost 3, with 4 bases in between.

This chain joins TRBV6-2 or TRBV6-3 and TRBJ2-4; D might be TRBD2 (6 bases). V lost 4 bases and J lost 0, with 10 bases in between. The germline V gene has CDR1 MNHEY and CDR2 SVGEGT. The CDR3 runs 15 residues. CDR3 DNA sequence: TGTGCCAGCAGTTTCCCGGGACTAGCCAAAAACATTCAGTACTTC. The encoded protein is CASSFPGLAKNIQYF.

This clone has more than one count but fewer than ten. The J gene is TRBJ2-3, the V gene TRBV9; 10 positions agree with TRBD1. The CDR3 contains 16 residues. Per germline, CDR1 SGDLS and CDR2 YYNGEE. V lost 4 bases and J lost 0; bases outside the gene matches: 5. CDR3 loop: CASSPTGQGSTDTQYF. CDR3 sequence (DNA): TGTGCCAGCAGCCCAACGGGACAGGGGAGCACAGATACGCAGTATTTT.

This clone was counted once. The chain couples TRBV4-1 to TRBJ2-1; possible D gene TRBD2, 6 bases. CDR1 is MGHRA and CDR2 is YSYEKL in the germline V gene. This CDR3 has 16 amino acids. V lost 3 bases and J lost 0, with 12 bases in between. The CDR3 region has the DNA TGCGCCAGCAGCCACCGCAAGACTAGCTCCTACAATGAGCAGTTCTTC. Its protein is CASSHRKTSSYNEQFF.

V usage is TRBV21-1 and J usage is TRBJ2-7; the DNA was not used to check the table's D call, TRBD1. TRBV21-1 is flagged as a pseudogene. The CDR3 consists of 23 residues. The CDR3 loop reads CASSKDHESSGQTKETNPYEQYF. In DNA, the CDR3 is TGTGCCAGCAGCAAAGATCACGAAAGCTCGGGACAGACAAAAGAGACAAATCCCTACGAGCAGTACTTC.

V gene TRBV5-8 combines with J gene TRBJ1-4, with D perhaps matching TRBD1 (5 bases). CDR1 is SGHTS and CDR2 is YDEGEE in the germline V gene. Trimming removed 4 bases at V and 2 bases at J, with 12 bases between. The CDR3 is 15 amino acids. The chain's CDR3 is CASSAMGRTNEKLFF. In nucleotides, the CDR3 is TGTGCCAGCAGCGCCATGGGGCGCACTAATGAAAAACTGTTTTTT.

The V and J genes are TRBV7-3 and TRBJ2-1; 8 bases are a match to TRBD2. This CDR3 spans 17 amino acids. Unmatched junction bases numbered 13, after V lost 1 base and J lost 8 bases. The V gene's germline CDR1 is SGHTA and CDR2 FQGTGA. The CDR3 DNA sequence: TGTGCCAGCAGCTTAAGTGCGGCACAGCGGGGGACCCATGAGCAGTTCTTC. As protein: CASSLSAAQRGTHEQFF.

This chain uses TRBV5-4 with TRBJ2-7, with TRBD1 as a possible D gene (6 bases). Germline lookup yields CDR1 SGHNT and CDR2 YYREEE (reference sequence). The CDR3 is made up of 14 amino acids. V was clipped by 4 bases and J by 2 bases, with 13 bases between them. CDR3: CASSAGQNPYEQYV. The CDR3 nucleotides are TGTGCCAGCAGCGCCGGACAGAACCCCTACGAGCAGTACGTC.

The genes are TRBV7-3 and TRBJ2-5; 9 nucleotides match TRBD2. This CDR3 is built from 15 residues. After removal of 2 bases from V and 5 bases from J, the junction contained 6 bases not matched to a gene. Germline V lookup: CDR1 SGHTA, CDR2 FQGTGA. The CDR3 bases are TGTGCCAGCAGCTTAGGCGGGGGGGCCCGGGAGACCCAGTACTTC. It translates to CASSLGGGARETQYF.

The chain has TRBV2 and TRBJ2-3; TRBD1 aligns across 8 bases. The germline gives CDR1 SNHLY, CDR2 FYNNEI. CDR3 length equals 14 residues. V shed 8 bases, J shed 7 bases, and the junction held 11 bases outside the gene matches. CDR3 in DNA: TGTGCCAGCTCCGGGACAGGAGAAGGGCATACGCAGTATTTT. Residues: CASSGTGEGHTQYF.

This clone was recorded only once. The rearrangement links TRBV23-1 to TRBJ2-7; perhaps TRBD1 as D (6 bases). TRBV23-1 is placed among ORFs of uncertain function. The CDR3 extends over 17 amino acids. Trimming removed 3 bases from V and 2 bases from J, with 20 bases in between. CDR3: CASSHPPPWGPTYEQYV. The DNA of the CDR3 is TGCGCCAGCAGTCATCCACCCCCTTGGGGGCCGACCTACGAGCAGTACGTC.

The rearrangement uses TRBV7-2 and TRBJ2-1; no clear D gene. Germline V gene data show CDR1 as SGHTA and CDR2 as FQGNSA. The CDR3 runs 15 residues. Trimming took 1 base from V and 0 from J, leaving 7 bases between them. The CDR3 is CASSLGWSSYNEQFF. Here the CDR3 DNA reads TGTGCCAGCAGCTTAGGGTGGAGCTCCTACAATGAGCAGTTCTTC. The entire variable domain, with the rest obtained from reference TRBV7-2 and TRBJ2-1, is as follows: GAGVSQSPSNKVTEKGKDVELRCDPISGHTALYWYRQSLGQGLEFLIYFQGNSAPDKSGLPSDRFSAERTGGSVSTLTIQRTQQEDSAVYLCASSLGWSSYNEQFFGPGTRLTVL.

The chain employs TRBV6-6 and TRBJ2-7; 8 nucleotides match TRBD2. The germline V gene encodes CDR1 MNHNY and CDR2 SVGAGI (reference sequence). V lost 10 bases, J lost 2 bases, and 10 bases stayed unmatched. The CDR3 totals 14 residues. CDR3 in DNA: TGTGCCATCGCACGGGGGGGTCCCCCCTACGAGCAGTACTTC. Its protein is CAIARGGPPYEQYF.

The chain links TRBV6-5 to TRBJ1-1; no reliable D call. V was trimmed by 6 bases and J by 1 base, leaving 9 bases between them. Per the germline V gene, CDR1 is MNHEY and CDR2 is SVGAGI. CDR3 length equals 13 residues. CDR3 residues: CASSLQKNTEAFF. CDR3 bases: TGTGCCAGCAGCCTACAGAAGAACACTGAAGCTTTCTTT.

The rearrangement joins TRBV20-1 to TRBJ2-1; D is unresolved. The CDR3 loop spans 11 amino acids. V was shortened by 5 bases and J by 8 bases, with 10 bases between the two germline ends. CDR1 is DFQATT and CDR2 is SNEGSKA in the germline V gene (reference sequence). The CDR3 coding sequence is TGCAGTGCTTCGCCCAGATATGAGCAGTTCTTC. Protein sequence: CSASPRYEQFF.

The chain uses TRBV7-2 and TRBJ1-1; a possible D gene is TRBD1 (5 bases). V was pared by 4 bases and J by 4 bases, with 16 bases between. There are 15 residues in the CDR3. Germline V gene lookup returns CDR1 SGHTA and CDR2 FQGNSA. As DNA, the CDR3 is TGTGCCAGCAGCTGGAGGGACGGGAGAGGCACTGAAGCTTTCTTT. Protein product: CASSWRDGRGTEAFF. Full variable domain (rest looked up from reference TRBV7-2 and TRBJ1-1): GAGVSQSPSNKVTEKGKDVELRCDPISGHTALYWYRQSLGQGLEFLIYFQGNSAPDKSGLPSDRFSAERTGGSVSTLTIQRTQQEDSAVYLCASSWRDGRGTEAFFGQGTRLTVV.

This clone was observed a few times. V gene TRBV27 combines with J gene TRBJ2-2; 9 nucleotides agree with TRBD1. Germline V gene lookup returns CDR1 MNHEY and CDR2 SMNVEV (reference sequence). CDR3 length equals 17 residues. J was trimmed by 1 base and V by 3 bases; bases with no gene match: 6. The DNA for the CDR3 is TGTGCCAGCAGTTTGCTCACAGGGGGCTTGAACACCGGGGAGCTGTTTTTT. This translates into CASSLLTGGLNTGELFF.